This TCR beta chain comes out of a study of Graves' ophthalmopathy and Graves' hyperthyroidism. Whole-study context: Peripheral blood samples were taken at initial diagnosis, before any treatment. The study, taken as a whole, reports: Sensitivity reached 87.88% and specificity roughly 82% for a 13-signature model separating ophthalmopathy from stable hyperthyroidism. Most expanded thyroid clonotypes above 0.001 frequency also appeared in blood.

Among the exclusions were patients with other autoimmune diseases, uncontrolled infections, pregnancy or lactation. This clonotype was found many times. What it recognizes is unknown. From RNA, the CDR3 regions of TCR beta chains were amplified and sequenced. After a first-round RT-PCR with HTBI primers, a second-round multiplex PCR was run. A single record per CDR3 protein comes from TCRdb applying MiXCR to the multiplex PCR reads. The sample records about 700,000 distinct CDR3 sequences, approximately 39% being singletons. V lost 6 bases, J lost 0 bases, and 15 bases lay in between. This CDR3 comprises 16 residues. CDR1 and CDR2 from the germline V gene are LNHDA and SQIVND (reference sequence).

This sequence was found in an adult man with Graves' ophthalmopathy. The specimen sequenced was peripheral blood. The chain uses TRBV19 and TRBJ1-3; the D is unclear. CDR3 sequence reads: CASRPAELSSGNTIYF. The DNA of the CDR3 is TGTGCCAGTAGGCCGGCAGAACTTAGCTCTGGAAACACCATATATTTT. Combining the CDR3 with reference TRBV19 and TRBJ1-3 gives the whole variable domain DGGITQSPKYLFRKEGQNVTLSCEQNLNHDAMYWYRQDPGQGLRLIYYSQIVNDFQKGDIAEGYSVSREKKESFPLTVTSAQKNPTAFYLCASRPAELSSGNTIYFGEGSWLTVV.